This T cell receptor beta chain emerged from a study of OX40 agonist ivuxolimab in advanced cancers. Whole-study results and caveats: Clonal expansion was seen in CD4+ and CD8+ blood T cells by week 6 at 0.1 to 3.0 mg/kg.

Notes on this clone: No antigen is known for it.

The CDR3 is made up of 16 amino acids. Only in-frame clones appear in the TCRdb table, and some are missing; sequencing was by immunoSEQ multiplex PCR. The data show tens of thousands of clones, with 85% to 95% seen just once and about 13% held by the top ten. This sample comprised CD4+ or CD8+ T cells sorted from blood, obtained in a trial of the OX40 agonist ivuxolimab. V and J are TRBV21-1 and TRBJ1-3; no DNA check was done on the table's D call, TRBD1. TRBV21-1 is described as a pseudogene. The source is an adult with an advanced solid tumor such as melanoma, head and neck, liver or kidney cancer. CDR3 sequence (DNA): TGTGCCAGCAGCGCGGGACAGGACAACTCTGGAAACACCATATATTTT. It is translated as CASSAGQDNSGNTIYF.